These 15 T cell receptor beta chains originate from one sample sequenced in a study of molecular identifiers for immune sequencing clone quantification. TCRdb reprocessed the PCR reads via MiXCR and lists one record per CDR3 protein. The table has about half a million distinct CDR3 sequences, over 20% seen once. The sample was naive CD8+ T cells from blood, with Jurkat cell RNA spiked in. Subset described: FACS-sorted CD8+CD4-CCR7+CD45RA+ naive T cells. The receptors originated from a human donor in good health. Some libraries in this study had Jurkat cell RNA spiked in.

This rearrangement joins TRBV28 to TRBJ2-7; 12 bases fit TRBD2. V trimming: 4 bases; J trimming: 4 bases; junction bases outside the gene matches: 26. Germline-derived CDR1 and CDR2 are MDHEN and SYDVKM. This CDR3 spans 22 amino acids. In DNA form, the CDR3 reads TGTGCCAGCAGTTCCCGAGACCTTGACCGCGTGCCTAGCGGGAGGGATCGGTACGAGCAGTACTTC. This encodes CASSSRDLDRVPSGRDRYEQYF.

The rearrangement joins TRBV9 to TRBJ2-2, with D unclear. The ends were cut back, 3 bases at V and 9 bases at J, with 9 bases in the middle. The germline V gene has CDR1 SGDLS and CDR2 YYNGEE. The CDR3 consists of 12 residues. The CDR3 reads CASSGPAWELFF. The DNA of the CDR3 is TGTGCCAGCAGCGGACCTGCCTGGGAGCTGTTTTTT.

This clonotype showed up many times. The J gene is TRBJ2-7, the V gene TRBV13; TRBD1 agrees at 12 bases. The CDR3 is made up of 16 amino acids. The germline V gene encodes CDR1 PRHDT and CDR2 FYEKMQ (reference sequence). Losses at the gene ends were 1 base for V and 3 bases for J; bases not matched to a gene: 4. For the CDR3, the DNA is TGTGCCAGCAGCTTAGACGGGACAGGGGGCGGCTACGAGCAGTACTTC. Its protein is CASSLDGTGGGYEQYF.

In DNA form, the CDR3 reads TGTGCCAGCAGCTCAGTCAACTCTGGAAACACCATATATTTT. This codes for CASSSVNSGNTIYF. The genes are TRBV5-6 and TRBJ1-3; the D is unclear. V shed 3 bases and J shed 0 bases, with 7 bases lying between them. The germline V gene encodes CDR1 SGHDT and CDR2 YYEEEE. This CDR3 is 14 amino acids long.

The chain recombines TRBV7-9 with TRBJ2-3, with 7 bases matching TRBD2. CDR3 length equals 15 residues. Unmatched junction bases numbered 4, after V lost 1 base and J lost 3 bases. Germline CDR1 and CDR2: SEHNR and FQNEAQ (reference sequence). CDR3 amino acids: CASSLVLSGTDTQYF. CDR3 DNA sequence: TGTGCCAGCAGCTTAGTTCTTAGCGGGACAGATACGCAGTATTTT.

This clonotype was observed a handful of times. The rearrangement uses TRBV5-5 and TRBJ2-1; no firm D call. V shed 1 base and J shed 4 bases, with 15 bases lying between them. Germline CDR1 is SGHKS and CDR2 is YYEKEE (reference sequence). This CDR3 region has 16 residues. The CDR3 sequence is CASSLHPQTPYNEQFF. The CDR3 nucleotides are TGTGCCAGCAGCTTGCACCCCCAGACACCATACAATGAGCAGTTCTTC.

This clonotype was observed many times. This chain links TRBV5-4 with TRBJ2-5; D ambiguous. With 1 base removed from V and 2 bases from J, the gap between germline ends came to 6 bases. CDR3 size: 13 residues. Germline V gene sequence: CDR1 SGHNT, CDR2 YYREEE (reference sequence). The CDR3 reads CASSLPLQETQYF. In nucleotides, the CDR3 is TGTGCCAGCAGCTTGCCCCTTCAAGAGACCCAGTACTTC.

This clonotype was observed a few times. CDR3 sequence (DNA): TGTACCAGCAGCTTAATAGGCGGGAGTTACGAGCAGTACTTC. It yields the protein CTSSLIGGSYEQYF. The chain joins TRBV7-2 to TRBJ2-7, with 7 positions matching TRBD2. The ends lost 2 bases at V and 4 bases at J; junction bases unmatched: 5. This CDR3 spans 14 amino acids. Germline-derived CDR1 and CDR2 are SGHTA and FQGNSA.

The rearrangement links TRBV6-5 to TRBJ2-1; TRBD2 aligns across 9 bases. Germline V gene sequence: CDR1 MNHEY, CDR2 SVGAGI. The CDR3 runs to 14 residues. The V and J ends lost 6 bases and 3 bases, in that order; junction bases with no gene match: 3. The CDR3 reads CASRPAGGYNEQFF. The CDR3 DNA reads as TGTGCCAGCAGGCCAGCGGGGGGCTACAATGAGCAGTTCTTC.

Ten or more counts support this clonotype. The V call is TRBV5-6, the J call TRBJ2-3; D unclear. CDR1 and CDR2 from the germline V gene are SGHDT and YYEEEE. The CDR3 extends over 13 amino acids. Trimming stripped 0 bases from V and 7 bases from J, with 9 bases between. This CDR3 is CASSLGVSNTQYF. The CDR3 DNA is TGTGCCAGCAGCTTGGGAGTTTCGAATACGCAGTATTTT.

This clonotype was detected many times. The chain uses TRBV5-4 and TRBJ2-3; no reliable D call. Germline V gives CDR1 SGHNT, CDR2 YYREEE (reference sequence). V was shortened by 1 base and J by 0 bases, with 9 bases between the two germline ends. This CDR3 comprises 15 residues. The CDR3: CASSLLTDSTDTQYF. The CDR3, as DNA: TGTGCCAGCAGCTTGTTGACGGATAGCACAGATACGCAGTATTTT.

CDR3 sequence reads: CASGLVHTFEQYF. For the CDR3, the DNA is TGTGCTAGTGGTTTGGTACATACCTTCGAGCAGTACTTC. V usage is TRBV12-5 and J usage is TRBJ2-7, with unresolved D. Trimming pared 0 bases from V and 6 bases from J, leaving 9 bases between. The CDR3 totals 13 residues. In germline, CDR1 is LGHNT, CDR2 FRNRAP. The whole variable domain, filled in from reference TRBV12-5 and TRBJ2-7, reads DARVTQTPRHKVTEMGQEVTMRCQPILGHNTVFWYRQTMMQGLELLAYFRNRAPLDDSGMPKDRFSAEMPDATLATLKIQPSEPRDSAVYFCASGLVHTFEQYFGPGTRLTVT.

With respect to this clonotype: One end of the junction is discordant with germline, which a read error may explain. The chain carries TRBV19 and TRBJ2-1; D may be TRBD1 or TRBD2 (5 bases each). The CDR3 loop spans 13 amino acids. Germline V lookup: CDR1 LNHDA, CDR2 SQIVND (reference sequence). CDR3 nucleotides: TGTGCCACCCACGAGGGACCCTACAATGAGCAGTCCTTC. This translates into CATHEGPYNEQSF.

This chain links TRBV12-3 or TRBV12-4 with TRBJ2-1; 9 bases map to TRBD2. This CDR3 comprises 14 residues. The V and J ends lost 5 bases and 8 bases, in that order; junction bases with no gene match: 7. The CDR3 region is CASSEAGGLDEQFF. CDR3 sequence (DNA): TGTGCCAGCAGTGAAGCGGGGGGCCTGGATGAGCAGTTCTTC.

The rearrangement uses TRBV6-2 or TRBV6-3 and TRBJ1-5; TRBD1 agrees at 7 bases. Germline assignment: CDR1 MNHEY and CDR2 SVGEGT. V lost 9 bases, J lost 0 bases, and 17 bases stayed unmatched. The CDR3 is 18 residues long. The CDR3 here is CARSTGTETPYSNQPQHF. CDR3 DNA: TGTGCCAGAAGCACAGGGACAGAGACACCTTATAGCAATCAGCCCCAGCATTTT.